These T cell receptor beta chains were read from a single sample in a study of identifying expanded T cells in peripheral blood. Repertoires were generated with immunoSEQ multiplex PCR, while TCRdb's copy carries only in-frame clones and drops some. The sample shows roughly 84,000 clones, 70% to 90% of them seen only once. What was sequenced was blood. The origin of the receptors is a person aged 18 to 75 in good health. Each CDR3 is given with its conserved first and last residue. The order of the fields is J gene, D gene, V gene, clone size, CDR3 protein, CDR3 DNA. The D gene is left open where the match is weak. Clone size, where shown, is once, few, many, or a class for clones that have expanded.

J gene: TRBJ1-1; D gene: -; V gene: TRBV19; clone size: -; CDR3 protein: CASSVRGARGTEAFF; CDR3 DNA: TGTGCCAGTAGCGTCCGGGGGGCGAGAGGAACTGAAGCTTTCTTT
J gene: TRBJ1-2; D gene: -; V gene: TRBV2; clone size: once; CDR3 protein: CASRKDGVTHYGYTF; CDR3 DNA: TGTGCCAGCAGAAAGGACGGAGTTACTCACTATGGCTACACCTTC
J gene: TRBJ1-4; D gene: TRBD1; V gene: TRBV19; clone size: -; CDR3 protein: CASSFRQGREKLFF; CDR3 DNA: TGTGCCAGTAGTTTTAGACAGGGACGTGAAAAACTGTTTTTT
J gene: TRBJ2-7; D gene: -; V gene: TRBV5-1; clone size: -; CDR3 protein: CASSFYEGYEQYF; CDR3 DNA: TGCGCCAGCAGCTTTTACGAGGGGTACGAGCAGTACTTC
J gene: TRBJ2-6; D gene: -; V gene: TRBV27; clone size: -; CDR3 protein: CASSASSGANVLTF; CDR3 DNA: TGTGCCAGCAGTGCCAGCTCTGGGGCCAACGTCCTGACTTTC
J gene: TRBJ1-2; D gene: -; V gene: TRBV5-4; clone size: -; CDR3 protein: CASSLNILVGRGYGYTF; CDR3 DNA: TGTGCCAGCAGCTTGAATATCTTAGTGGGCAGAGGCTATGGCTACACCTTC
J gene: TRBJ2-1; D gene: -; V gene: TRBV27; clone size: -; CDR3 protein: CASSLRSGDEQFF; CDR3 DNA: TGTGCCAGCAGTTTGCGATCGGGCGATGAGCAGTTCTTC
J gene: TRBJ2-7; D gene: -; V gene: TRBV4-2; clone size: -; CDR3 protein: CASSQDASGDEQYF; CDR3 DNA: TGTGCCAGCAGCCAAGACGCCTCAGGGGACGAGCAGTACTTC
J gene: TRBJ2-2; D gene: TRBD2; V gene: TRBV15; clone size: -; CDR3 protein: CATSRGEGLVNTGELFF; CDR3 DNA: TGTGCCACCAGCAGAGGGGAGGGATTAGTGAACACCGGGGAGCTGTTTTTT
J gene: TRBJ2-3; D gene: -; V gene: TRBV4-1; clone size: -; CDR3 protein: CASSQKLAAGTDTQYF; CDR3 DNA: TGCGCCAGCAGCCAGAAACTAGCAGCTGGCACAGATACGCAGTATTTT
J gene: TRBJ1-2; D gene: -; V gene: TRBV14; clone size: -; CDR3 protein: CASSQVPQRRGYTF; CDR3 DNA: TGTGCCAGCAGCCAAGTTCCACAGCGTCGTGGCTACACCTTC
J gene: TRBJ1-3; D gene: -; V gene: TRBV14; clone size: -; CDR3 protein: CASSQATGKGNTIYF; CDR3 DNA: TGTGCCAGCAGCCAAGCGACAGGAAAAGGAAACACCATATATTTT
J gene: TRBJ1-5; D gene: -; V gene: TRBV6-6; clone size: once; CDR3 protein: CASTWGRQPQHF; CDR3 DNA: TGTGCCAGCACCTGGGGGCGTCAGCCCCAGCATTTT
J gene: TRBJ1-2; D gene: -; V gene: TRBV29-1; clone size: -; CDR3 protein: CSVEWGRRGYTF; CDR3 DNA: TGCAGCGTTGAGTGGGGGCGTCGAGGCTACACCTTC
J gene: TRBJ1-3; D gene: -; V gene: TRBV7-2; clone size: -; CDR3 protein: CASSSGVSGNTIYF; CDR3 DNA: TGTGCCAGCAGCTCGGGGGTGTCTGGAAACACCATATATTTT
J gene: TRBJ2-1; D gene: TRBD2; V gene: TRBV6-1; clone size: -; CDR3 protein: CASRPTSGPYNEQFF; CDR3 DNA: TGTGCCAGCAGACCCACTAGCGGGCCGTACAATGAGCAGTTCTTC
J gene: TRBJ2-3; D gene: -; V gene: TRBV4-2; clone size: -; CDR3 protein: CASSQGGTSVPQYF; CDR3 DNA: TGTGCCAGCAGCCAAGGGGGGACTTCGGTACCGCAGTATTTT
J gene: TRBJ1-3; D gene: TRBD1; V gene: TRBV9; clone size: -; CDR3 protein: CASSVGQGDLGNTIYF; CDR3 DNA: TGTGCCAGCAGCGTAGGACAGGGGGACCTTGGAAACACCATATATTTT
J gene: TRBJ1-1; D gene: -; V gene: TRBV29-1; clone size: -; CDR3 protein: CSVSLGTGVTEAFF; CDR3 DNA: TGCAGCGTTTCGCTAGGTACGGGGGTCACTGAAGCTTTCTTT
J gene: TRBJ1-2; D gene: TRBD1; V gene: TRBV5-6; clone size: -; CDR3 protein: CASSLGQVGYGYTF; CDR3 DNA: TGTGCCAGCAGCCTGGGACAGGTCGGATATGGCTACACCTTC
J gene: TRBJ1-4; D gene: TRBD1; V gene: TRBV11-2; clone size: -; CDR3 protein: CASSSTGGIEKLFF; CDR3 DNA: TGTGCCAGCAGCTCGACAGGGGGTATAGAAAAACTGTTTTTT
J gene: TRBJ2-7; D gene: TRBD2; V gene: TRBV9; clone size: -; CDR3 protein: CASSLRDYSYEQYF; CDR3 DNA: TGTGCCAGCAGCCTCCGGGACTACTCCTACGAGCAGTACTTC
J gene: TRBJ2-2; D gene: TRBD1; V gene: TRBV2; clone size: few; CDR3 protein: CASRKQGSSSGELFF; CDR3 DNA: TGTGCCAGCAGGAAACAGGGGTCCTCGAGCGGGGAGCTGTTTTTT
J gene: TRBJ1-1; D gene: -; V gene: TRBV30; clone size: -; CDR3 protein: CAWSPRVMNTEAFF; CDR3 DNA: TGTGCCTGGAGTCCCAGGGTTATGAACACTGAAGCTTTCTTT
J gene: TRBJ1-2; D gene: -; V gene: TRBV30; clone size: -; CDR3 protein: CAWSGTIGTQPKDGYTF; CDR3 DNA: TGTGCCTGGAGTGGGACGATAGGGACACAACCTAAAGATGGCTACACCTTC
J gene: TRBJ1-2; D gene: -; V gene: TRBV11-2; clone size: -; CDR3 protein: CASSPREDNYGYTF; CDR3 DNA: TGTGCCAGCAGCCCTCGTGAAGATAACTATGGCTACACCTTC
J gene: TRBJ2-7; D gene: -; V gene: TRBV18; clone size: once; CDR3 protein: CASSPPGGISYEQYF; CDR3 DNA: TGTGCCAGCTCACCACCGGGAGGAATCTCCTACGAGCAGTACTTC
J gene: TRBJ1-2; D gene: TRBD1; V gene: TRBV19; clone size: -; CDR3 protein: CASMDRAVDGYTF; CDR3 DNA: TGTGCCAGTATGGACAGGGCGGTGGATGGCTACACCTTC
J gene: TRBJ2-6; D gene: -; V gene: TRBV10-3; clone size: -; CDR3 protein: CAISESKGYSGANVLTF; CDR3 DNA: TGTGCCATCAGTGAGTCGAAAGGTTACTCTGGGGCCAACGTCCTGACTTTC
J gene: TRBJ1-2; D gene: TRBD1; V gene: TRBV2; clone size: -; CDR3 protein: CASEGAGTGYTF; CDR3 DNA: TGTGCCAGCGAGGGGGCCGGGACTGGCTACACCTTC
J gene: TRBJ1-3; D gene: -; V gene: TRBV28; clone size: -; CDR3 protein: CASLAGTVSGNTIYF; CDR3 DNA: TGTGCCAGCCTTGCCGGGACTGTATCTGGAAACACCATATATTTT
J gene: TRBJ2-2; D gene: -; V gene: TRBV6-5; clone size: few; CDR3 protein: CASSYMVASTGELFF; CDR3 DNA: TGTGCCAGCAGTTACATGGTAGCCTCCACCGGGGAGCTGTTTTTT
J gene: TRBJ2-7; D gene: -; V gene: TRBV10-3; clone size: -; CDR3 protein: CAISTWTGAYF; CDR3 DNA: TGTGCCATCAGCACTTGGACGGGCGCATACTTC
J gene: TRBJ2-5; D gene: -; V gene: TRBV9; clone size: -; CDR3 protein: CASSTGTHQETQYF; CDR3 DNA: TGTGCCAGCAGCACCGGGACACATCAAGAGACCCAGTACTTC
J gene: TRBJ1-1; D gene: -; V gene: TRBV19; clone size: -; CDR3 protein: CASSAVMNTEAFF; CDR3 DNA: TGTGCCAGTTCGGCGGTCATGAACACTGAAGCTTTCTTT
J gene: TRBJ2-5; D gene: -; V gene: TRBV19; clone size: -; CDR3 protein: CASRITGSQETQYF; CDR3 DNA: TGTGCCAGTAGGATAACAGGGAGCCAAGAGACCCAGTACTTC
J gene: TRBJ2-7; D gene: TRBD2; V gene: TRBV10-2; clone size: -; CDR3 protein: CASSEASGGATDEQYF; CDR3 DNA: TGCGCCAGCAGTGAGGCTAGCGGGGGGGCCACCGACGAGCAGTACTTC
J gene: TRBJ1-2; D gene: -; V gene: TRBV4-2; clone size: -; CDR3 protein: CASSQGSGNYGYTF; CDR3 DNA: TGTGCCAGCAGCCAAGGGAGCGGGAACTATGGCTACACCTTC
J gene: TRBJ2-7; D gene: TRBD2; V gene: TRBV28; clone size: -; CDR3 protein: CASTQGGSYEQYF; CDR3 DNA: TGTGCCAGCACTCAGGGAGGGTCGTACGAGCAGTACTTC
J gene: TRBJ1-4; D gene: -; V gene: TRBV28; clone size: -; CDR3 protein: CASRSRQMLVEKLFF; CDR3 DNA: TGTGCCAGCAGGTCCCGACAGATGCTAGTTGAAAAACTGTTTTTT
J gene: TRBJ1-1; D gene: TRBD1; V gene: TRBV29-1; clone size: -; CDR3 protein: CSGRIPDRGSNEAFF; CDR3 DNA: TGCAGCGGGAGAATCCCGGACAGGGGGAGTAATGAAGCTTTCTTT
J gene: TRBJ1-1; D gene: -; V gene: TRBV11-2; clone size: -; CDR3 protein: CASSQSSGNTEAFF; CDR3 DNA: TGTGCCAGCAGCCAAAGTTCGGGGAACACTGAAGCTTTCTTT
J gene: TRBJ2-3; D gene: -; V gene: TRBV15; clone size: -; CDR3 protein: CATAGRASTDTQYF; CDR3 DNA: TGTGCCACCGCGGGGCGAGCTTCAACAGATACGCAGTATTTT
J gene: TRBJ2-2; D gene: -; V gene: TRBV19; clone size: once; CDR3 protein: CASSIEQGVGELFF; CDR3 DNA: TGTGCCAGTAGTATAGAACAGGGAGTCGGGGAGCTGTTTTTT
J gene: TRBJ2-7; D gene: TRBD2; V gene: TRBV2; clone size: -; CDR3 protein: CASRSQGTSAALREQYF; CDR3 DNA: TGTGCCAGCAGGTCACAAGGGACTAGCGCAGCACTAAGGGAGCAGTACTTC
J gene: TRBJ2-5; D gene: -; V gene: TRBV10-2; clone size: -; CDR3 protein: CASSEYFSQGAETQYF; CDR3 DNA: TGCGCCAGCAGTGAGTACTTTTCACAGGGTGCGGAGACCCAGTACTTC
J gene: TRBJ2-1; D gene: -; V gene: TRBV12-5; clone size: -; CDR3 protein: CASGFSTRARNEQFF; CDR3 DNA: TGTGCTAGTGGTTTTTCTACCCGGGCCAGAAATGAGCAGTTCTTC
J gene: TRBJ2-2; D gene: -; V gene: TRBV7-6; clone size: -; CDR3 protein: CASSSPYSTDNTGELFF; CDR3 DNA: TGTGCCAGCAGCTCACCATATAGTACAGATAACACCGGGGAGCTGTTTTTT
J gene: TRBJ1-1; D gene: -; V gene: TRBV27; clone size: medium-sized; CDR3 protein: CASSLSWGYTEAFF; CDR3 DNA: TGTGCCAGCAGTTTATCGTGGGGCTACACTGAAGCTTTCTTT
J gene: TRBJ2-4; D gene: -; V gene: TRBV18; clone size: -; CDR3 protein: CASSLEQGLVKNIQYF; CDR3 DNA: TGTGCCAGTTCACTAGAGCAGGGCTTAGTCAAAAACATTCAGTACTTC